This TCR beta chain was captured by sequencing in a study of response to subunit inactivated influenza vaccine. TCRdb processed the RT-PCR reads anew with MiXCR; each CDR3 protein has one entry. The sample lists hundreds of thousands of distinct CDR3 sequences; about 8% were seen once. Study-wide points: It was the authors' suggestion that each seasonal influenza vaccination recruits few new T cells.

CDR3 size: 20 residues. A few counts support this clonotype. The antigen is undetermined. The TCR originated in a man aged 45 to 70 who received an inactivated influenza vaccine. The material sequenced was PBMCs from blood, taken 23 months after vaccination. This rearrangement joins TRBV21-1 to TRBJ2-2; TRBD2 is taken as the D call from the table, unchecked against the DNA. TRBV21-1 is listed as a pseudogene. Here the CDR3 DNA reads TGTGCCAGCAGCAAACAAATCCATAACGGGACTTTCGACAACACCGGGGAGCTGTTTTTT. It translates to CASSKQIHNGTFDNTGELFF.